Below, 20 T cell receptor beta chains from the same sample are listed, as sequenced in a study of response to subunit inactivated influenza vaccine (dated by TCRdb to 2017 to 2018). Library preparation was by RT-PCR. TCRdb shows the sequencer as Illumina HiSeq 2500. TCRdb trimmed the raw reads at Q25, called clones with MiXCR and kept productive beta chains. Rows are unified per CDR3 protein, each entry keeping the most common DNA and genes. Present in this sample are 500,000 to 600,000 distinct CDR3 sequences, approximately 15% of which were seen just once. The biggest ten clones account for 2.5% to 3.5% of the sample. The input for sequencing was CD4+ T cells sorted from PBMCs, taken 23 months after vaccination. These receptors were obtained from a man aged 45 to 75 who received an inactivated influenza vaccine. Donor details come from another sample of the same person, matched by shared clones.

Ten or more counts support this clonotype. The V gene is TRBV6-5, the J gene TRBJ2-1, with 7 bases fitting TRBD2. CDR1 is MNHEY, CDR2 SVGAGI, per germline. This CDR3 is 17 amino acids long. Trimming took 4 bases from V and 2 from J; bases not matched to a gene: 11. CDR3 region: CASSWLAVPLPYNEQFF. The DNA of the CDR3 is TGTGCCAGCAGTTGGCTAGCGGTACCGTTGCCCTACAATGAGCAGTTCTTC.

The chain carries TRBV10-2 and TRBJ2-5, with 7 bases aligning to TRBD2. Germline V gives CDR1 WSHSY, CDR2 SAAADI. The CDR3 spans 13 residues. The trim removed 8 bases at V and 0 bases at J, leaving 3 bases unmatched. CDR3 sequence reads: CASARGYQETQYF. As DNA, the CDR3 is TGCGCCAGCGCGCGGGGGTACCAAGAGACCCAGTACTTC.

This clonotype was seen many times. V usage is TRBV12-3 or TRBV12-4 and J usage is TRBJ2-7; 7 positions match TRBD1. The CDR3 sequence is 13 residues long. V lost 6 bases and J lost 0; bases outside the gene matches: 2. CDR3 in DNA: TGTGCCAGCAGCCGGGACAGCTCCTACGAGCAGTACTTC. This codes for CASSRDSSYEQYF.

J is TRBJ1-6 and V is TRBV20-1; 7 bases align to TRBD1. The CDR3 runs 14 residues. Germline V gene data show CDR1 as DFQATT and CDR2 as SNEGSKA (reference sequence). Trimming took 5 bases from V and 5 from J; bases not matched to a gene: 6. In DNA form, the CDR3 reads TGCAGTGCTTCCCGGGACAGAAATAATTCACCCCTCCACTTT. Protein sequence: CSASRDRNNSPLHF.

This clonotype has only a few counts. The V and J genes are TRBV7-2 and TRBJ1-2, with D unclear. Trimming removed 0 bases from V and 0 bases from J, with 8 bases in between. The CDR3 extends over 15 amino acids. In germline, CDR1 is SGHTA, CDR2 FQGNSA. DNA of the CDR3: TGTGCCAGCAGCTTAGCGGCCCTAACTAACTATGGCTACACCTTC. Its translation: CASSLAALTNYGYTF.

This clonotype was picked up a small number of times. Just one base apart from a much larger clone, this may be a read error. The chain links TRBV7-3 to TRBJ2-2, with D hard to call. Germline V lookup: CDR1 SGHTA, CDR2 FQGTGA. The CDR3 is 12 amino acids. V was shortened by 5 bases and J by 4 bases, with 5 bases between the two germline ends. The CDR3 region is CASSPGTGELFF. Written as DNA, the CDR3 is TGTGCCAGCAGCCCTGGCACCGGGGAGCTGTTTTTT.

V gene TRBV5-1 combines with J gene TRBJ2-5; perhaps D is TRBD1 or TRBD2 (5 bases each). The CDR3 loop spans 15 amino acids. Trimming left V 4 bases short and J 5 bases short, with 18 bases between. Germline V CDR1 and CDR2: SGHRS, YFSETQ. The CDR3 is CASSPRDPRLETQYF. CDR3 in DNA: TGCGCCAGCAGCCCCCGGGACCCGCGGCTGGAGACCCAGTACTTC.

This chain joins TRBV4-2 and TRBJ2-1; 10 bases fit TRBD2. The CDR3 contains 17 residues. Germline V gene data show CDR1 as LGHNA and CDR2 as YNFKEQ. J lost 6 bases, V lost 1 base, and 9 bases had no gene match. The CDR3 nucleotides read TGTGCCAGCAGCCAAGTGAGGTCTAGCGGGAGTGGCAATGAGCAGTTCTTC. Protein product: CASSQVRSSGSGNEQFF.

This clonotype came up a few times. V and J are TRBV29-1 and TRBJ2-3; 9 bases are shared with TRBD2. The CDR3 is made up of 15 amino acids. After removal of 7 bases from V and 3 bases from J, the junction contained 11 bases not matched to a gene. The germline V gene encodes CDR1 SQVTM and CDR2 ANQGSEA. The CDR3 nucleotides are TGCAGCGGGGGTTTGGCGGGAGGGCCGACAGATACGCAGTATTTT. It encodes CSGGLAGGPTDTQYF.

The V gene is TRBV3-1, the J gene TRBJ2-7; a weak D match, TRBD2 (5 bases). Germline CDR1 is LGHDT and CDR2 is YNNKEL (reference sequence). Trimming cost V 2 bases and J 4 bases, with 9 bases left between them. CDR3 length: 13 amino acids. The chain's CDR3 is CASSQPGGYEQYF. In DNA form, the CDR3 reads TGTGCCAGCAGCCAACCTGGAGGTTACGAGCAGTACTTC.

The rearrangement joins TRBV4-2 to TRBJ1-4; no reliable D call. The CDR3 contains 18 residues. Trimming took off 3 bases at V and 5 bases at J, with 22 bases between the two ends. Germline V lookup: CDR1 LGHNA, CDR2 YNFKEQ. The CDR3 loop is CASSQGASHARGNEKLFF. The CDR3 DNA sequence: TGTGCCAGCAGCCAGGGAGCTTCGCATGCAAGAGGGAATGAAAAACTGTTTTTT.

This clonotype has just a few counts. The chain employs TRBV29-1 and TRBJ1-6; 8 bases map to TRBD1. The CDR3 consists of 13 residues. Trimming took 6 bases from V and 10 from J; bases not matched to a gene: 8. Germline CDR1 reads SQVTM; CDR2 reads ANQGSEA. The CDR3 DNA reads TGCAGCGTCCAGACAGGGGCGAGGTCACCCCTCCACTTT. Translation: CSVQTGARSPLHF.

This clonotype was detected only a few times. The chain links TRBV29-1 to TRBJ2-1; no definite D call. Germline assignment: CDR1 SQVTM and CDR2 ANQGSEA. Between the trimmed V and J ends, which lost 4 bases and 3 bases, there was a span of 4 bases. This CDR3 has 11 amino acids. The CDR3 spells CSVAIYNEQFF. The CDR3 nucleotides are TGCAGCGTTGCAATCTACAATGAGCAGTTCTTC.

This clonotype showed up just a few times. The V gene is TRBV20-1, the J gene TRBJ2-7, with 7 bases aligning to TRBD1. This CDR3 is built from 15 residues. J lost 6 bases, V lost 3 bases, and 14 bases had no gene match. Germline V gene lookup returns CDR1 DFQATT and CDR2 SNEGSKA (reference sequence). The CDR3 reads CSASSWQGVPREQYF. The CDR3 DNA reads as TGCAGTGCTAGCAGCTGGCAGGGGGTCCCCCGCGAGCAGTACTTC.

The rearrangement links TRBV12-3 or TRBV12-4 to TRBJ2-5; possibly TRBD1 for D (5 bases). Trimming pared 6 bases from V and 3 bases from J, leaving 11 bases between. The CDR3 has 13 amino acids. DNA of the CDR3: TGTGCCAGCAGCCTTGACAGCGAAGAGACCCAGTACTTC. Encoded protein: CASSLDSEETQYF.

V gene TRBV5-1 combines with J gene TRBJ2-1; 9 nucleotides agree with TRBD1. The V gene's germline CDR1 is SGHRS and CDR2 YFSETQ. V lost 0 bases and J lost 3; bases outside the gene matches: 7. CDR3 length: 17 amino acids. In DNA, the CDR3 is TGCGCCAGCAGCTTGGGCTTCGGACAGGGGCGCTACAATGAGCAGTTCTTC. Translating gives CASSLGFGQGRYNEQFF.

The table lists this clonotype with a few counts. The V and J genes are TRBV20-1 and TRBJ2-5; D gene unclear. Germline V CDR1 and CDR2: DFQATT, SNEGSKA (reference sequence). The CDR3 is made up of 12 amino acids. V lost 5 bases and J lost 5, with 12 bases in between. The CDR3 spells CSAHKGRETQYF. Written as DNA, the CDR3 is TGCAGTGCTCACAAGGGTCGGGAGACCCAGTACTTC.

The chain uses TRBV20-1 and TRBJ1-2, with D perhaps matching TRBD1 (5 bases). CDR3 length: 11 residues. V lost 6 bases and J 3 bases, leaving 8 bases between the germline ends. The germline V gene has CDR1 DFQATT and CDR2 SNEGSKA (reference sequence). CDR3 sequence: CSAKQDYGYTF. CDR3 nucleotides: TGCAGTGCAAAACAGGACTATGGCTACACCTTC.

This clonotype came up a few times. This chain joins TRBV7-3 and TRBJ2-5, with D perhaps matching TRBD2 (5 bases). Germline CDR1 and CDR2: SGHTA and FQGTGA. The CDR3 has 16 amino acids. Between the trimmed V and J ends, which lost 5 bases and 2 bases, there was a span of 18 bases. CDR3 residues: CASSLGRGQSQETQYF. DNA for the CDR3: TGTGCCAGCAGCCTAGGAAGAGGGCAGTCGCAAGAGACCCAGTACTTC.

This clonotype came up a few times. The rearrangement joins TRBV28 to TRBJ1-1, with D possibly being TRBD1 (6 bases). V lost 5 bases and J lost 3, with 16 bases in between. This CDR3 contains 15 residues. Germline lookup yields CDR1 MDHEN and CDR2 SYDVKM. CDR3 amino acids: CASSPRGGGHTEAFF. The CDR3 DNA reads as TGTGCCAGCAGTCCCCGAGGAGGGGGTCACACTGAAGCTTTCTTT. Full variable domain (missing parts from reference TRBV28 and TRBJ1-1): DVKVTQSSRYLVKRTGEKVFLECVQDMDHENMFWYRQDPGLGLRLIYFSYDVKMKEKGDIPEGYSVSREKKERFSLILESASTNQTSMYLCASSPRGGGHTEAFFGQGTRLTVV.